This TCR beta chain was observed in a study of T cells in Graves' hyperthyroidism and ophthalmopathy. This clonotype was detected once. Trimming cost V 8 bases and J 1 base, with 13 bases left between them. The CDR3 loop spans 14 amino acids. Amplified TCR beta CDR3 regions derived from RNA transcripts. RT-PCR in the first round (using the HTBI primer set) targeted the TCR CDR3. TCRdb passed the multiplex PCR reads through MiXCR, listing each CDR3 protein once. This sample has almost 350,000 distinct CDR3 sequences, with around 18% found just once. Every diagnosis used clinical symptoms, serum thyroxine and TRAb, thyroid ultrasound and orbital computed tomography.

Material for sequencing was blood. The sequence was collected from a woman aged 40-49 years with Graves' ophthalmopathy. The chain employs TRBV12-3 or TRBV12-4 and TRBJ2-3; no reliable D call. The DNA for the CDR3 is TGTGCCAGCGATGGTGGTTCCCGCACAGATACGCAGTATTTT. This sequence encodes CASDGGSRTDTQYF.